The 26 T cell receptor beta chains given below trace back to one sample, sequenced in a study of blood T cell repertoires in COVID-19. Sequencing used immunoSEQ multiplex PCR; TCRdb keeps in-frame clones, though not all of them. The table lists about 370,000 clones, 70% to 90% of them singletons, with under 4% in the top ten. The sequenced material came from peripheral blood. The origin of the receptors is a woman under 40 with COVID-19, enrolled during active disease.

The rearrangement joins TRBV28 to TRBJ1-5; D gene uncertain. Per the germline V gene, CDR1 is MDHEN and CDR2 is SYDVKM. V lost 0 bases and J lost 7, with 7 bases in between. The CDR3 contains 13 residues. The CDR3 loop is CASSLWGGQPQHF. CDR3 coding DNA: TGTGCCAGCAGTTTATGGGGAGGCCAGCCCCAGCATTTT.

This clone was recorded once. The chain couples TRBV29-1 to TRBJ2-1; 8 bases are a match to TRBD1. V trimming: 0 bases; J trimming: 2 bases; junction bases outside the gene matches: 6. CDR3 length equals 16 residues. Per the germline V gene, CDR1 is SQVTM and CDR2 is ANQGSEA. CDR3 coding DNA: TGCAGCGTTGAAGATCTTAGGGACAGGCCCTACAATGAGCAGTTCTTC. The encoded protein is CSVEDLRDRPYNEQFF.

This clone turned up a few times. The V gene is TRBV27, the J gene TRBJ1-5, with D maybe TRBD1 (5 bases). The CDR3 covers 15 residues. Trimming cost V 0 bases and J 6 bases, with 12 bases left between them. Germline CDR1 is MNHEY and CDR2 is SMNVEV (reference sequence). CDR3 nucleotide sequence: TGTGCCAGCAGTTTATCGCGGGGCGCGGGTCAGCCCCAGCATTTT. This codes for CASSLSRGAGQPQHF.

The gene calls are TRBV6-4 and TRBJ2-1; 8 bases are a match to TRBD2. In germline, CDR1 is MRHNA, CDR2 SNTAGT. Germline trimming cut 4 bases from V and 5 bases from J; bases unmatched to any gene: 7. The CDR3 length is 15 residues. The CDR3 DNA sequence: TGTGCCAGCAGTGCGGGAGGGGCTGTCCACAATGAGCAGTTCTTC. Protein sequence: CASSAGGAVHNEQFF.

The genes are TRBV5-1 and TRBJ2-3; TRBD2 agrees at 10 bases. V lost 4 bases to trimming and J lost 2 bases; unmatched junction nucleotides: 10. The CDR3 is 17 residues long. Germline CDR1 SGHRS, CDR2 YFSETQ. Here the CDR3 reads CASSAGTSGEPTDTQYF. CDR3 sequence (DNA): TGCGCCAGCAGCGCGGGAACTAGCGGGGAACCCACAGATACGCAGTATTTT.

The chain employs TRBV7-2 and TRBJ1-2, with 9 bases identical to TRBD1. Per the germline V gene, CDR1 is SGHTA and CDR2 is FQGNSA. V shed 5 bases, J shed 5 bases, and the junction held 6 bases outside the gene matches. CDR3 length equals 14 residues. This CDR3 reads CASSPDRGEYGYTF. CDR3 nucleotide sequence: TGTGCCAGCAGCCCGGACAGGGGTGAATATGGCTACACCTTC.

The chain is built from TRBV7-6 and TRBJ1-5; the match to TRBD1 covers 8 bases. V was clipped by 5 bases and J by 3 bases; unmatched bases: 6. The CDR3 runs 15 residues. Germline values: CDR1 SGHVS, CDR2 FNYEAQ. The CDR3 here is CASSGGTGSNQPQHF. The DNA of the CDR3 is TGTGCCAGCAGCGGAGGGACAGGCTCCAATCAGCCCCAGCATTTT.

The J gene is TRBJ2-5, the V gene TRBV7-9; 7 nucleotides agree with TRBD2. Germline CDR1 is SEHNR and CDR2 is FQNEAQ (reference sequence). The trim removed 3 bases at V and 11 bases at J, leaving 9 bases unmatched. The CDR3 totals 13 residues. The CDR3 region is CASSFNQAGSQYF. The CDR3 region has the DNA TGTGCCAGCAGCTTCAATCAAGCGGGGTCTCAGTACTTC.

The CDR3 here is CASSDSGTTHFF. The DNA of the CDR3 is TGTGCCAGCAGCGACAGCGGGACTACTCATTTCTTC. The chain couples TRBV11-3 to TRBJ2-1, with 7 positions matching TRBD2. Germline CDR1 and CDR2: SGHNT and YENEEA. J lost 16 bases, V lost 5 bases, and 11 bases had no gene match. The CDR3 consists of 12 residues.

V gene TRBV6-1 combines with J gene TRBJ2-7, with D tentatively TRBD2 (5 bases). The CDR3 is 17 residues long. Trimming removed 1 base from V and 2 bases from J, with 18 bases in between. CDR1 MNHNS and CDR2 SASEGT come from the germline V gene. The CDR3 spells CASSEGMPPAEAYEQYV. CDR3 bases: TGTGCCAGCAGTGAAGGGATGCCACCGGCGGAGGCCTACGAGCAGTACGTC.

The gene calls are TRBV28 and TRBJ2-5; 12 bases align to TRBD2. Germline CDR1 is MDHEN and CDR2 is SYDVKM. The junction had 5 bases not matched to a gene; V was cut back by 5 bases and J by 7 bases. This CDR3 contains 14 residues. The CDR3 sequence is CASSPQLAGGTQYF. CDR3 coding DNA: TGTGCCAGCAGTCCCCAACTAGCGGGGGGGACCCAGTACTTC.

The rearrangement uses TRBV6-2 or TRBV6-3 and TRBJ1-1; TRBD1 matches at 8 bases. The germline V gene has CDR1 MNHEY and CDR2 SVGEGT. CDR3 length equals 18 residues. The junction had 15 bases not matched to a gene; V was cut back by 6 bases and J by 0 bases. The CDR3 DNA reads TGTGCCAGCAGCCGCTTCCTCGGGCAGGGGGCTTTGAACACTGAAGCTTTCTTT. Its protein is CASSRFLGQGALNTEAFF.

The V gene is TRBV2, the J gene TRBJ1-2; 7 nucleotides agree with TRBD1. The CDR3 runs 13 residues. With 10 bases clipped from V and 8 bases from J, the junction kept 13 bases outside the gene matches. The germline gives CDR1 SNHLY, CDR2 FYNNEI. DNA of the CDR3: TGTGCCATCCGACAGGGCCTCCTGGGGGGCTACACCTTC. It encodes CAIRQGLLGGYTF.

This clone was detected once. The chain links TRBV28 to TRBJ2-5; D is uncertain. The CDR3 extends over 16 amino acids. Germline V gene sequence: CDR1 MDHEN, CDR2 SYDVKM. V dropped 5 bases and J dropped 5 bases, with 21 bases sitting between them. The CDR3 spells CASSRPEVGFGETQYF. CDR3 bases: TGTGCCAGCAGTCGTCCCGAAGTGGGTTTCGGGGAGACCCAGTACTTC.

V gene TRBV4-3 combines with J gene TRBJ1-2; maybe TRBD1 (6 bases). V dropped 0 bases and J dropped 5 bases, with 13 bases sitting between them. The CDR3 has 15 residues. From germline, CDR1 is LGHNA and CDR2 YSLEER. CDR3 loop: CASSQDLTGRYGYTF. CDR3 nucleotide sequence: TGCGCCAGCAGCCAAGATCTCACAGGGAGATATGGCTACACCTTC.

The chain joins TRBV6-5 to TRBJ2-1, with a weak D call TRBD1 (5 bases). Germline loops: CDR1 MNHEY, CDR2 SVGAGI. The CDR3 consists of 14 residues. Trimming shortened V by 2 bases and J by 4 bases, and 9 bases separated the two germline ends. In nucleotides, the CDR3 is TGTGCCAGCAGTTACCTAGGGGATTACAATGAGCAGTTCTTC. Its translation is CASSYLGDYNEQFF.

V gene TRBV6-5 combines with J gene TRBJ1-2; D gene unclear. The CDR3 spans 14 residues. The germline V gene encodes CDR1 MNHEY and CDR2 SVGAGI. Trimming took 6 bases from V and 5 from J, leaving 16 bases between them. The chain's CDR3 is CASRSTPDGYGYTF. The CDR3 nucleotides are TGTGCCAGCAGGTCAACTCCCGACGGGTATGGCTACACCTTC.

The rearrangement uses TRBV5-1 and TRBJ2-5; D remains unclear. Germline V gives CDR1 SGHRS, CDR2 YFSETQ. With 3 bases removed from V and 3 bases from J, the gap between germline ends came to 6 bases. The CDR3 loop spans 12 amino acids. The CDR3 DNA follows: TGCGCCAGCAGCTACTCAAAAGAGACCCAGTACTTC. This gives the protein CASSYSKETQYF.

V is TRBV29-1 and J is TRBJ2-1; possibly TRBD1 for D (5 bases). CDR1 is SQVTM, CDR2 ANQGSEA, per germline. Trimming pared 8 bases from V and 3 bases from J, leaving 8 bases between. This CDR3 region has 11 residues. The CDR3 protein is CSSDSYNEQFF. DNA of the CDR3: TGCAGCAGTGACAGCTACAATGAGCAGTTCTTC.

For the CDR3, the DNA is TGTGCCAGTAGTATGGGGGACTCTTCACCCCTCCACTTT. Its protein product is CASSMGDSSPLHF. This chain uses TRBV19 with TRBJ1-6; possibly TRBD1 for D (5 bases). The germline V and J ends were trimmed by 3 bases and 9 bases, with 9 bases remaining between them. The length of the CDR3 is 13 residues. Germline lookup yields CDR1 LNHDA and CDR2 SQIVND (reference sequence).

This clone was recorded once. The chain joins TRBV19 to TRBJ1-4; D unclear. Germline V gene lookup returns CDR1 LNHDA and CDR2 SQIVND (reference sequence). Trimming shortened V by 5 bases and J by 7 bases, and 5 bases separated the two germline ends. CDR3 length equals 11 residues. This chain's CDR3 is CASSSGEKLFF. CDR3 DNA: TGTGCCAGTAGTTCGGGTGAAAAACTGTTTTTT.

The gene calls are TRBV19 and TRBJ2-3; a weak D match, TRBD1 (5 bases). Germline V lookup: CDR1 LNHDA, CDR2 SQIVND (reference sequence). V shed 6 bases and J shed 5 bases, with 15 bases lying between them. This CDR3 is built from 14 residues. The CDR3 region is CASRSGQGGDTQYF. As DNA, the CDR3 is TGTGCCAGTAGATCAGGGCAGGGTGGAGATACGCAGTATTTT.

The chain is built from TRBV29-1 and TRBJ2-7; D might be TRBD1 (5 bases). The CDR3 covers 14 residues. Germline CDR1 SQVTM, CDR2 ANQGSEA. Trimming took 8 bases from V and 6 from J, leaving 23 bases between them. CDR3: CSPEGGQGSREQYV. CDR3 DNA sequence: TGCAGCCCTGAAGGTGGGCAGGGTAGTCGCGAGCAGTACGTC.

The V gene is TRBV3-1 (or the pseudogene TRBV3-2), the J gene TRBJ2-7; the match to TRBD2 covers 7 bases. Germline V gene lookup returns CDR1 LGHDT and CDR2 YNNKEL (reference sequence). The J segment lost 2 bases and the V segment lost 4 bases, leaving 11 bases of the junction unmatched. The CDR3 extends over 16 amino acids. The DNA of the CDR3 is TGTGCCAGCAGCCGTGATAGGGACTACCCAACCTACGAGCAGTACGTC. Protein sequence: CASSRDRDYPTYEQYV.

This chain uses TRBV5-4 with TRBJ2-3; 7 bases agree with TRBD2. CDR1 SGHNT and CDR2 YYREEE come from the germline V gene (reference sequence). The CDR3 loop spans 17 amino acids. V dropped 0 bases and J dropped 1; count of bases not matched to a gene: 8. CDR3 protein: CASSLGGGYSRTDTQYF. CDR3 bases: TGTGCCAGCAGCTTGGGGGGGGGTTACTCCCGCACAGATACGCAGTATTTT.

The gene calls are TRBV24-1 and TRBJ2-1; tentative D call: TRBD2 (6 bases). The CDR3 extends over 19 amino acids. Trimming pared 3 bases from V and 0 bases from J, leaving 20 bases between. Germline CDR1 and CDR2: KGHDR and SFDVKD. CDR3 protein: CATSDHPPVGRSSYNEQFF. Here the CDR3 DNA reads TGTGCCACCAGTGATCACCCGCCGGTCGGGAGAAGCTCCTACAATGAGCAGTTCTTC.